This T cell receptor (beta chain) came from a study of cytomegalovirus exposure and HLA in healthy donors. General observations from the study: A later analysis showed TCR association rates differing by HLA locus, peaking at DRB1 and lowest at HLA-C. CMV serostatus was the only immune exposure information that was available. Some public TCRs appeared in many individuals, while most sequences were rare.

Use of 60 Vbeta and 13 Jbeta primers characterized the PCR. TCRdb keeps only in-frame clones here, not all; method: immunoSEQ multiplex PCR. The sample lists some 120,000 clones, roughly 73% occurring once. In germline, CDR1 is LNHNV, CDR2 YYDKDF (reference sequence). Deletions cut 0 bases from V and 7 bases from J, with 13 bases between. The CDR3 contains 15 residues. With regard to this clone: Its antigen is unknown.

The sequencing sample was made of PBMCs. The V gene is TRBV15, the J gene TRBJ1-5; D ambiguous. This TCR was recovered from a woman aged 25 to 39 in good health and CMV-seronegative. CDR3 sequence reads: CATSRDLTVGQPQHF. CDR3 nucleotide sequence: TGTGCCACCAGCAGAGATCTAACCGTGGGCCAGCCCCAGCATTTT.